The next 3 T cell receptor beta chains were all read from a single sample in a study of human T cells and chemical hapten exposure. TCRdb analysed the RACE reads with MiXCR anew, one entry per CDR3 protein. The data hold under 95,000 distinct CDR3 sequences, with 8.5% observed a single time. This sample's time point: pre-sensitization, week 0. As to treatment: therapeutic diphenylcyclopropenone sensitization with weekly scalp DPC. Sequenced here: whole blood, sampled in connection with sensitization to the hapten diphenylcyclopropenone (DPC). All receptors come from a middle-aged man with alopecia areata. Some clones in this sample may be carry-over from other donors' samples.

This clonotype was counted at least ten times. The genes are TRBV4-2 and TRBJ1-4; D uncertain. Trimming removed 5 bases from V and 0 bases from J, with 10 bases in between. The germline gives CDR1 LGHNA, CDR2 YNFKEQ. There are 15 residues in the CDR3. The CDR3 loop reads CASSEDGATNEKLFF. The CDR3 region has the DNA TGTGCCAGCAGCGAGGACGGAGCAACTAATGAAAAACTGTTTTTT.

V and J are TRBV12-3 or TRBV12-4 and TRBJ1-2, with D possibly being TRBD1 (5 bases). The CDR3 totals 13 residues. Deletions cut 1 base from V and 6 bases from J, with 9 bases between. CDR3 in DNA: TGTGCCAGCAGTTTAGTGGCAGGGAATGGCTACACCTTC. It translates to CASSLVAGNGYTF.

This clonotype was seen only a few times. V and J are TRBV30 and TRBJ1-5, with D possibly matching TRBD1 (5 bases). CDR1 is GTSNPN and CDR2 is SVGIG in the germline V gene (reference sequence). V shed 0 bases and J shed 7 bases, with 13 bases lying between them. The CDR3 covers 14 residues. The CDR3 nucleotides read TGTGCCTGGAGTGTACATGGGACGGGACAGCCCCAGCATTTT. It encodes CAWSVHGTGQPQHF.